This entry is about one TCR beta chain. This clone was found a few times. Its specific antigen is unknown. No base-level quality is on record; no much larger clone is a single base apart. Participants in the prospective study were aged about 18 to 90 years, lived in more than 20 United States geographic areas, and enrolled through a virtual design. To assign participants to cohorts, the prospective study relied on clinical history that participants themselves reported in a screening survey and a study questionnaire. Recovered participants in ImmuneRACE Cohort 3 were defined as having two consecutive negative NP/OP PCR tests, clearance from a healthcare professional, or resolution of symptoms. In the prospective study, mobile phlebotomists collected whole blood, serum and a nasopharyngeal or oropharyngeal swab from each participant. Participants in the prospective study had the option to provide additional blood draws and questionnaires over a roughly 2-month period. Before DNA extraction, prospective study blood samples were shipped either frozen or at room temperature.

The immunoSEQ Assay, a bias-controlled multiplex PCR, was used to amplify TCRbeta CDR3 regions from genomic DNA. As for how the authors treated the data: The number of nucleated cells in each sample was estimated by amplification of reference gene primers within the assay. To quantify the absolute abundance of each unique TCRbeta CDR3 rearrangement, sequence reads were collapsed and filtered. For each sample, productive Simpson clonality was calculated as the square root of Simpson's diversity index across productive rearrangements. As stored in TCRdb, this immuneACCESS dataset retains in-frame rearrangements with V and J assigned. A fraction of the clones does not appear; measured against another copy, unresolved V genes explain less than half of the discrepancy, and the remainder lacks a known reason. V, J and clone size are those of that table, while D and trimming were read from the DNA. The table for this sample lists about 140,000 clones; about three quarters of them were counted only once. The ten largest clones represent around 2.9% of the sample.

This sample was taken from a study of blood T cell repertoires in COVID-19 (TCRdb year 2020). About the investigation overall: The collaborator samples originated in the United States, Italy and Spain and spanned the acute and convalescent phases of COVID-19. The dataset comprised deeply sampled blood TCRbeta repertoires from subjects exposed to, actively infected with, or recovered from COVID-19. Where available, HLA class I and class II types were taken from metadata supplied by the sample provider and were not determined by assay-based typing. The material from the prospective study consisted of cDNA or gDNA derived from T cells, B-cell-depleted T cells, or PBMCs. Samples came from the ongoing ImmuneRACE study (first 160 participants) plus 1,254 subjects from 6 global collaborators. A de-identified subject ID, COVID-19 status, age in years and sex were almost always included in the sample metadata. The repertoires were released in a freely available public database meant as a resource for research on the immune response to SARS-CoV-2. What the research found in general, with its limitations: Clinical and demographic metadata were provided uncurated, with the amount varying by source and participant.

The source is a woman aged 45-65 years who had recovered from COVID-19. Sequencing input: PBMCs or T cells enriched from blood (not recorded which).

The CDR3: CASSPLFRDRAYNQPQHF. The bases read TGTGCCAGCAGTCCATTATTCCGGGACAGGGCTTACAATCAGCCCCAGCATTTT. The chain is assembled from TRBV27 and TRBJ1-5; 9 bases in the middle match TRBD1. From the cysteine through the phenylalanine, the CDR3 covers 18 amino acids. Only the CDR3 part of the read is kept: 54 bases, read in frame from the first base. From a lookup of the germline V gene (reference sequence), CDR1 and CDR2 are MNHEY and SMNVEV. Compared with germline, V lacks 5 bases and J lacks 3 bases; bases without a gene match: 14.